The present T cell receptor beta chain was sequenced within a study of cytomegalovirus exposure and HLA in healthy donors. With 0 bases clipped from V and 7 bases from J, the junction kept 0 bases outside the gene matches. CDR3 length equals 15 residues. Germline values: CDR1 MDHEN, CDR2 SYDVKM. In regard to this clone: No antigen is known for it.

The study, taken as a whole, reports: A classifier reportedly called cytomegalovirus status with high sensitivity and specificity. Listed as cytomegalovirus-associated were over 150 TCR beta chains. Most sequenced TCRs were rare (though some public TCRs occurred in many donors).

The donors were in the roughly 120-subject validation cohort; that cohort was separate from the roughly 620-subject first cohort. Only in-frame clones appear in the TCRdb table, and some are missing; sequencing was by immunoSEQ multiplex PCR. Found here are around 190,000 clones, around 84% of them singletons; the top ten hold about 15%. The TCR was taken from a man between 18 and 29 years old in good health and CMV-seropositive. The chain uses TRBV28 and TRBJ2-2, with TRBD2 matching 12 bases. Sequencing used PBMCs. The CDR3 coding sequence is TGTGCCAGCAGTTTATGGGGACTAGCGGGCGGGGAGCTGTTTTTT. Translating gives CASSLWGLAGGELFF.